This T cell receptor (beta chain) was recovered during a study of shared clonotypes between healthy human individuals. Among the donors, all were Caucasian adults who lived in Nashville, Tennessee. Points on this clone: The antigen remains unidentified.

Assay: immunoSEQ multiplex PCR; the TCRdb copy retains only in-frame clones and omits some. The data show over a million clones, roughly 74% seen once. The CDR3 contains 13 residues. Germline V gives CDR1 SGHNT, CDR2 YYREEE (reference sequence). V was shortened by 0 bases and J by 2 bases, with 5 bases between the two germline ends. Findings of the study overall: A small donor pool kept down the genetic and exposure-history diversity that was represented. Across subsets, estimated richness was generally greater for naive than for memory populations.

Sequencing was performed on memory CD4+ T cells from PBMCs. Documented subset: CD45RA-negative fraction. The clonotype comes from a man aged 18 to 29 in good health. Some clones in this sample may be carry-over from other donors' samples. The chain joins TRBV5-4 to TRBJ1-2; D gene uncertain. In nucleotides, the CDR3 is TGTGCCAGCAGCTTGGAGGGCAACTATGGCTACACCTTC. Residues: CASSLEGNYGYTF.